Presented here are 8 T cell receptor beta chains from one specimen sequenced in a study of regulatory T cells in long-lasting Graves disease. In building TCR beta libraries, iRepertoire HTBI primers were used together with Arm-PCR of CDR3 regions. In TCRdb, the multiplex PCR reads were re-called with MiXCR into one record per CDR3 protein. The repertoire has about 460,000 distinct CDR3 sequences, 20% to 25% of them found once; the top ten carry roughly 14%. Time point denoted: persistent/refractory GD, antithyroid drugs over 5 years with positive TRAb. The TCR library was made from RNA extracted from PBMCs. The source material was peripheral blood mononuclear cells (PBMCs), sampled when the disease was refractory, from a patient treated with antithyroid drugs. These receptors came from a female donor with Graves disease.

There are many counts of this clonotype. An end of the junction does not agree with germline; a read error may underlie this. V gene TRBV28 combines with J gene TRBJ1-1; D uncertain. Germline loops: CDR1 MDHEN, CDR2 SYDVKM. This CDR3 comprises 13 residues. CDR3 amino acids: CASSLYGETEAFF. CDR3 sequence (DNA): TGCGCCAGCAGCTTGTATGGGGAAACTGAAGCTTTCTTT.

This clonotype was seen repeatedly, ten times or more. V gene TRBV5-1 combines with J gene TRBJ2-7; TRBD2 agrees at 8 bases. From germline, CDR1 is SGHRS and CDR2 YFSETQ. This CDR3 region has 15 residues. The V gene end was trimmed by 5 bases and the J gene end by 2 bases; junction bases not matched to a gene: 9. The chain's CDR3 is CASSRGSGITYEQYF. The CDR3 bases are TGCGCCAGCAGTCGGGGTAGCGGGATAACCTACGAGCAGTACTTC.

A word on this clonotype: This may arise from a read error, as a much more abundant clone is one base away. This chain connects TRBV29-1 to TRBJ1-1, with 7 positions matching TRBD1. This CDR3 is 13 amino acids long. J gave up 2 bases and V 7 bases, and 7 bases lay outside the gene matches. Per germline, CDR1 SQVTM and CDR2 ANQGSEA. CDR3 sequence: CSARDSCNTEAFF. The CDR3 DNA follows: TGCAGCGCCCGGGACAGCTGCAACACTGAAGCTTTCTTT.

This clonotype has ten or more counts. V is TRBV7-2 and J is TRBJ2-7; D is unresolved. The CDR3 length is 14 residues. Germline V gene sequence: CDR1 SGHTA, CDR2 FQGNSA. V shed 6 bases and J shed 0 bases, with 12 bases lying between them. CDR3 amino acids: CASSSRRSSYEQYF. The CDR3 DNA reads TGTGCCAGCAGTAGTCGACGGAGCTCCTACGAGCAGTACTTC.

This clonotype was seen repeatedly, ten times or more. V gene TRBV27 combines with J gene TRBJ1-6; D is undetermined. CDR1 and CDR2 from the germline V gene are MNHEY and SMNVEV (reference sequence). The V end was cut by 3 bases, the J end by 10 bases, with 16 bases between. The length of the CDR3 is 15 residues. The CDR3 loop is CASSFRPLVFSPLHF. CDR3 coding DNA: TGTGCCAGCAGTTTCCGACCCCTCGTGTTCTCACCCCTCCACTTT.

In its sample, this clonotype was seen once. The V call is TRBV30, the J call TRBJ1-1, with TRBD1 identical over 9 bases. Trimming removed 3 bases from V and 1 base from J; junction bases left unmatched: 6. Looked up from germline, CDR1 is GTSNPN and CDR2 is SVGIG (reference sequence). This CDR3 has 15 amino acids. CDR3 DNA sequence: TGTGCCTGGAGCAACCCGGACAGGGGGAACACTGAAGCTTTCTTT. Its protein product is CAWSNPDRGNTEAFF.

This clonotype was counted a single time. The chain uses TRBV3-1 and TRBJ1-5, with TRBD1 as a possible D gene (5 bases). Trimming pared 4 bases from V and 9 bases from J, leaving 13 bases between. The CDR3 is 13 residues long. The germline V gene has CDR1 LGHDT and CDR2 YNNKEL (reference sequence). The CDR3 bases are TGTGCCAGCAGCCCGGGACTGTTTTGGCCCCAGCATTTT. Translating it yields CASSPGLFWPQHF.

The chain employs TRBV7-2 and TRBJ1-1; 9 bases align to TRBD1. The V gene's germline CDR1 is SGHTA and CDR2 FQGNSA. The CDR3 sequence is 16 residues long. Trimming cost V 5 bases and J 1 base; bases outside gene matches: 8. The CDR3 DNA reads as TGTGCCAGCAGCGGGCGCACGGGACAGGGGAACACTGAAGCTTTCTTT. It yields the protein CASSGRTGQGNTEAFF.